Sequencing of this T cell receptor beta chain was carried out in a study of response to subunit inactivated influenza vaccine. Notes on the study in general: With each seasonal influenza vaccination, the authors suggested, few new T cells are recruited.

TCRdb reanalysed the RT-PCR reads using MiXCR and keeps one entry per CDR3 protein. The sample yields 430,000 or so distinct CDR3 sequences, 11% seen once. Worth noting for this clonotype: Its antigen is undetermined.

The germline CDR1 and CDR2 sequences are LGHDT and YNNKEL (reference sequence). CDR3 length: 14 residues. V dropped 1 base and J dropped 12 bases, with 16 bases sitting between them. This specimen was PBMCs from blood, taken 35 to 45 days after vaccination. The V call is TRBV3-1, the J call TRBJ2-1; perhaps TRBD1 as D (6 bases). The TCR comes from a man aged 50-59 years who received an inactivated influenza vaccine. The CDR3 region has the DNA TGTGCCAGCAGCCAAGCGCCCGCAGGGGATCGGCAGTTCTTC. It yields the protein CASSQAPAGDRQFF.